Sequencing of this TCR beta chain was carried out in a study of blood T cell repertoires in COVID-19. Original handling: It was from reference gene primer amplification that nucleated cell counts were estimated. Measured with immunoSEQ multiplex PCR; TCRdb has only the in-frame clones, and not every one. Clone size and the V and J calls come from that table; the DNA yielded D and trimming. The sample includes approximately 78,000 clones, around 78% seen only once; the top ten take 15% to 20%. The TCR comes from a woman of 80 years or more with acute or convalescent COVID-19. The specimen sequenced was peripheral blood.

The CDR3 protein is CASSIGFFSGNTIYF. Written as DNA, the CDR3 is TGTGCCAGTAGTATCGGTTTTTTCTCTGGAAACACCATATATTTT. V gene TRBV19 combines with J gene TRBJ1-3, with unresolved D. V lost 3 bases and J 0 bases, leaving 9 bases between the germline ends. The CDR3 consists of 15 residues. Germline CDR1 is LNHDA and CDR2 is SQIVND (reference sequence).